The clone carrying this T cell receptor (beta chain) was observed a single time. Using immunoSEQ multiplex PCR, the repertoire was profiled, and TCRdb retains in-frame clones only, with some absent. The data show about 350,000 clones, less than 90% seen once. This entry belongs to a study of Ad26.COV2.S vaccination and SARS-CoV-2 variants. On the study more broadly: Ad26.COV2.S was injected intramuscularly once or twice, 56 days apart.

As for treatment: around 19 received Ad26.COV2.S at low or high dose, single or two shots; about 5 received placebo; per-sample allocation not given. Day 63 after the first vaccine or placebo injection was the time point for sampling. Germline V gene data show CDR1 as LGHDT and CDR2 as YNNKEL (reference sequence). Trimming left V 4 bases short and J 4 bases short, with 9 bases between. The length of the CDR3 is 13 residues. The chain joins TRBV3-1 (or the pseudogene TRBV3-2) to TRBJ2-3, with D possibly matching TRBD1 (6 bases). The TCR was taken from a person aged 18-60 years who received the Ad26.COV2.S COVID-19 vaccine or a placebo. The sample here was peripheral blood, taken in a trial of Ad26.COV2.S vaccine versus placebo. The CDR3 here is CASSPGAADTQYF. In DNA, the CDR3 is TGTGCCAGCAGCCCAGGGGCCGCAGATACGCAGTATTTT.